This TCR beta chain was identified during a study of T cells in Graves' hyperthyroidism and ophthalmopathy. V shed 4 bases, J shed 5 bases, and the junction held 6 bases outside the gene matches. This CDR3 contains 14 residues. CDR1 and CDR2 (germline): SGHRS, YFSETQ. Exclusions: uncontrolled infection, other autoimmune disease, pregnancy, lactation. RNA transcripts yielded amplified TCR beta CDR3 regions. The HTBI primer set served for first-round RT-PCR of the TCR CDR3. MiXCR, applied by TCRdb to the multiplex PCR reads, yields one record per CDR3 protein. Of about 570,000 distinct CDR3 sequences in the sample, approximately 44% are singletons; the top ten hold 19%. This clonotype was detected ten times or more. The antigen is undetermined. Study observations and caveats: Ophthalmopathy onset followed model prediction by a median roughly 6.5 months. A model of 13 V-J features distinguished ophthalmopathy from stable hyperthyroidism. Most clonotypes that expanded in the thyroid above 0.001 also showed up in blood.

The sample was peripheral blood or thyroid tissue (not recorded which). J is TRBJ2-7 and V is TRBV5-1; 10 nucleotides align to TRBD1. The clonotype was recovered from an adult woman with Graves' disease, either hyperthyroidism or ophthalmopathy (not recorded which). The CDR3 loop reads CASSPTGGFNEQYF. CDR3 nucleotides: TGCGCCAGCAGCCCGACAGGGGGCTTTAACGAGCAGTACTTC.